Below are 8 T cell receptor beta chains sequenced from a single sample in a study of somatic mutations in cytotoxic T cells in rheumatoid arthritis. Clones were sequenced by immunoSEQ multiplex PCR, and TCRdb holds only the in-frame ones, with some missing. The sample lists 12,000 to 15,000 clones, over 80% occurring once. The sample consisted of CD4+ T cells sorted from blood. These receptors all stem from a man between 65 and 85 years old with rheumatoid arthritis.

The V call is TRBV12-5, the J call TRBJ1-3, with 7 bases aligning to TRBD1. The CDR3 has 15 amino acids. Germline trimming cut 5 bases from V and 4 bases from J; bases unmatched to any gene: 8. Germline assignment: CDR1 LGHNT and CDR2 FRNRAP. CDR3: CASGIDRALGNTIYF. The DNA for the CDR3 is TGTGCTAGTGGTATCGACAGGGCGTTAGGAAACACCATATATTTT. Combining the CDR3 with reference TRBV12-5 and TRBJ1-3 gives the whole variable domain DARVTQTPRHKVTEMGQEVTMRCQPILGHNTVFWYRQTMMQGLELLAYFRNRAPLDDSGMPKDRFSAEMPDATLATLKIQPSEPRDSAVYFCASGIDRALGNTIYFGEGSWLTVV.

This rearrangement joins TRBV19 to TRBJ2-1; 9 bases map to TRBD2. The CDR3 spans 20 residues. Trimming removed 5 bases from V and 6 bases from J; junction bases left unmatched: 23. In germline, CDR1 is LNHDA, CDR2 SQIVND (reference sequence). The CDR3 bases are TGTGCCAGTAGTCCCCCCCCCGCGGGAGGGCCGTGGGCCCATATCAATGAGCAGTTCTTC. Encoded protein: CASSPPPAGGPWAHINEQFF.

This chain joins TRBV10-3 and TRBJ2-2; possible D gene TRBD1, 5 bases. From germline, CDR1 is ENHRY and CDR2 SYGVKD. CDR3 size: 13 residues. Trimming cost V 7 bases and J 8 bases, with 14 bases left between them. CDR3 sequence (DNA): TGTGCCATCACCGCAGGGCAAACAGGGGAGCTGTTTTTT. Translation: CAITAGQTGELFF.

J is TRBJ1-1 and V is TRBV10-3; 7 bases align to TRBD1. The CDR3 sequence is 13 residues long. Losses at the gene ends were 10 bases for V and 1 base for J; bases not matched to a gene: 6. CDR1 and CDR2 (germline): ENHRY, SYGVKD. In nucleotides, the CDR3 is TGTGCCACGAAGGGGGCATGGAACACTGAAGCTTTCTTT. It specifies CATKGAWNTEAFF.

The chain has TRBV5-1 and TRBJ1-4; a possible D gene is TRBD1 (5 bases). Per germline, CDR1 SGHRS and CDR2 YFSETQ. The CDR3 totals 14 residues. Trimming stripped 1 base from V and 1 base from J, with 5 bases between. The DNA of the CDR3 is TGCGCCAGCAGCTTGCAGGGAACTAATGAAAAACTGTTTTTT. Its protein is CASSLQGTNEKLFF.

V usage is TRBV7-2 and J usage is TRBJ2-3, with 7 bases aligning to TRBD2. This CDR3 is 13 amino acids long. CDR1 and CDR2 (germline): SGHTA, FQGNSA. J lost 8 bases, V lost 5 bases, and 7 bases had no gene match. In nucleotides, the CDR3 is TGTGCCAGCAGCCTCCTCGGGGAGGGTACGCAGTATTTT. Amino acid sequence: CASSLLGEGTQYF.

This chain connects TRBV18 to TRBJ1-2; the D gene is possibly TRBD1 (5 bases). The germline V gene has CDR1 KGHSH and CDR2 LQKENI. This CDR3 contains 16 residues. V lost 3 bases and J 2 bases, leaving 16 bases between the germline ends. The chain's CDR3 is CASSPIFGGTNYGYTF. DNA of the CDR3: TGTGCCAGCTCACCTATTTTCGGGGGGACCAACTATGGCTACACCTTC.

The chain joins TRBV4-1 to TRBJ2-7, with unresolved D. The CDR3 has 15 amino acids. Germline-derived CDR1 and CDR2 are MGHRA and YSYEKL. The V end was cut by 4 bases, the J end by 2 bases, with 15 bases between. Here the CDR3 DNA reads TGCGCCAGCAGCCCCCGAGTTTGGCGGCCCTACGAGCAGTACTTC. Translation gives CASSPRVWRPYEQYF.